The 18 T cell receptor beta chains below come from one sample, sequenced in a study of beta chain features in type 1 diabetes. Antigens for these TCRs are unknown. Regarding the study as a whole: Type 1 diabetes patients showed a moderate but significant shortening of TCRB CDR3s in all four CD4+ subsets.

As every portion of the isolated RNA was reverse transcribed, the sequencing read expressed TCRB transcripts. Clones were read by immunoSEQ multiplex PCR, and TCRdb kept only the in-frame ones, dropping some. The repertoire includes some 240,000 clones, approximately 16% of them detected once, and approximately 0.081% sits in the top ten. The sample consisted of naive CD4+ T cells from blood. These receptors all come from a man aged 30 to 39 with type 1 diabetes.

This clone showed up just a few times. The chain uses TRBV9 and TRBJ2-1; the D gene is possibly TRBD1 (5 bases). The V gene lost 0 bases and the J gene lost 4 bases, with 11 bases spanning the gap. Germline loops: CDR1 SGDLS, CDR2 YYNGEE. The CDR3 covers 15 residues. DNA of the CDR3: TGTGCCAGCAGCGTAGAACAGGCCTTTTACAATGAGCAGTTCTTC. This translates into CASSVEQAFYNEQFF.

This chain links TRBV5-4 with TRBJ2-4, with 9 bases that match TRBD2. J gave up 6 bases and V 0 bases, and 13 bases lay outside the gene matches. The CDR3 covers 18 residues. Germline V gene sequence: CDR1 SGHNT, CDR2 YYREEE (reference sequence). The CDR3 sequence is CASSLAYRGSGRGNIQYF. CDR3 nucleotide sequence: TGTGCCAGCAGCTTGGCATACCGAGGTAGCGGGAGAGGAAACATTCAGTACTTC. Looking up the rest from reference TRBV5-4 and TRBJ2-4 gives the full variable domain: ETGVTQSPTHLIKTRGQQVTLRCSSQSGHNTVSWYQQALGQGPQFIFQYYREEENGRGNFPPRFSGLQFPNYSSELNVNALELDDSALYLCASSLAYRGSGRGNIQYFGAGTRLSVL.

The chain employs TRBV13 and TRBJ1-1; TRBD1 matches at 8 bases. After removal of 1 base from V and 5 bases from J, the junction contained 9 bases not matched to a gene. The CDR3 extends over 16 amino acids. Germline V CDR1 and CDR2: PRHDT, FYEKMQ (reference sequence). In DNA form, the CDR3 reads TGTGCCAGCAGCTTAGCCCTCGGACAGGGTGATACTGAAGCTTTCTTT. Protein: CASSLALGQGDTEAFF.

This clone was counted only a few times. The chain employs TRBV29-1 and TRBJ2-1, with TRBD2 matching 9 bases. V shed 5 bases and J 6 bases; nucleotides not matched to a gene: 8. Germline CDR1 reads SQVTM; CDR2 reads ANQGSEA. The length of the CDR3 is 14 residues. CDR3 coding DNA: TGCAGCGTTATAGCGGGAGTCGGGTTCAATGAGCAGTTCTTC. Amino acid sequence: CSVIAGVGFNEQFF.

The chain is built from TRBV9 and TRBJ2-2; 12 bases agree with TRBD1. The CDR3 is 15 residues long. Germline CDR1 and CDR2: SGDLS and YYNGEE. V gave up 6 bases and J gave up 5 bases; unmatched junction bases: 5. CDR3 sequence (DNA): TGTGCCAGCACCCTGGGACAGGGGGCGACCGGGGAGCTGTTTTTT. This translates into CASTLGQGATGELFF.

The chain recombines TRBV18 with TRBJ2-2, with D possibly TRBD1 on 5 matching bases. Trimming cost V 2 bases and J 0 bases, with 7 bases left between them. The CDR3 is 15 residues long. Germline V gene data show CDR1 as KGHSH and CDR2 as LQKENI. The CDR3 DNA follows: TGTGCCAGCTCACCAGGGGCCACGAACACCGGGGAGCTGTTTTTT. It codes for CASSPGATNTGELFF.

This CDR3 is CASSAGQLGGETQYF. CDR3 sequence (DNA): TGTGCCAGCAGTGCGGGACAGTTAGGGGGAGAGACCCAGTACTTC. The rearrangement uses TRBV25-1 and TRBJ2-5; 7 bases map to TRBD1. Trimming took 4 bases from V and 4 from J; bases not matched to a gene: 9. The CDR3 covers 15 residues. Per the germline V gene, CDR1 is MGHDK and CDR2 is SYGVNS.

The chain uses TRBV29-1 and TRBJ1-4; D is possibly TRBD1 (5 bases). Per germline, CDR1 SQVTM and CDR2 ANQGSEA. The CDR3 contains 16 residues. V lost 3 bases, J lost 7 bases, and 21 bases lay in between. The DNA for the CDR3 is TGCAGCGTTGATGGGGGAACAGCACTAGTGGGTGAAAAACTGTTTTTT. This translates into CSVDGGTALVGEKLFF.

V gene TRBV5-1 combines with J gene TRBJ2-3, with D unresolved. Germline CDR1 SGHRS, CDR2 YFSETQ. V shed 5 bases and J shed 0 bases, with 4 bases lying between them. The CDR3 covers 12 residues. The CDR3 sequence: CASRYSTDTQYF. In DNA, the CDR3 is TGCGCCAGCAGATACAGCACAGATACGCAGTATTTT.

The chain has TRBV9 and TRBJ2-3; tentatively, D is TRBD1 (7 bases). Trimming stripped 3 bases from V and 4 bases from J, with 21 bases between. From germline, CDR1 is SGDLS and CDR2 YYNGEE. The CDR3 spans 17 residues. The chain's CDR3 is CASSENRQEGAPDTQYF. CDR3 sequence (DNA): TGTGCCAGCAGCGAAAATAGACAGGAGGGGGCCCCAGATACGCAGTATTTT.

This clone turned up a few times. V usage is TRBV14 and J usage is TRBJ1-1; unclear D gene. Looked up from germline, CDR1 is SGHDN and CDR2 is FVKESK. The CDR3 extends over 15 amino acids. Trimming removed 3 bases from V and 0 bases from J, with 11 bases in between. The CDR3 reads CASSQGFEVNTEAFF. The CDR3 DNA reads TGTGCCAGCAGCCAGGGATTTGAGGTGAACACTGAAGCTTTCTTT.

V gene TRBV9 combines with J gene TRBJ2-7; D is possibly TRBD1 (6 bases). The CDR3 spans 14 residues. Germline assignment: CDR1 SGDLS and CDR2 YYNGEE. V lost 2 bases, J lost 5 bases, and 14 bases lay in between. CDR3 DNA: TGTGCCAGCAGCGTGAGGGGGACCCCCGACGAGCAGTACTTC. Amino acid sequence: CASSVRGTPDEQYF.

The chain uses TRBV29-1 and TRBJ2-5, with 7 bases that match TRBD1. This CDR3 spans 11 amino acids. Trimming at V came to 5 bases and at J to 5 bases, leaving 2 bases not matched to a gene. From germline, CDR1 is SQVTM and CDR2 ANQGSEA. CDR3 sequence reads: CSVNRGETQYF. The CDR3 DNA follows: TGCAGCGTTAACAGGGGTGAGACCCAGTACTTC.

This clone showed up just a few times. V gene TRBV7-8 combines with J gene TRBJ2-7; 7 bases are shared with TRBD2. The CDR3 contains 15 residues. Germline CDR1 is SGHVS and CDR2 is FQNEAQ. Trimming at V came to 5 bases and at J to 3 bases, leaving 10 bases not matched to a gene. The CDR3 coding sequence is TGTGCCAGCAGCCCCGGACTAGAATCCCACTACGAGCAGTACTTC. Translating gives CASSPGLESHYEQYF. The full variable domain, rest sourced from reference TRBV7-8 and TRBJ2-7, is GAGVSQSPRYKVAKRGQDVALRCDPISGHVSLFWYQQALGQGPEFLTYFQNEAQLDKSGLPSDRFFAERPEGSVSTLKIQRTQQEDSAVYLCASSPGLESHYEQYFGPGTRLTVT.

The chain uses TRBV5-1 and TRBJ2-3; tentatively, D is TRBD2 (5 bases). Germline V gene lookup returns CDR1 SGHRS and CDR2 YFSETQ. V lost 4 bases, J lost 6 bases, and 18 bases lay in between. CDR3 length: 15 residues. For the CDR3, the DNA is TGCGCCAGCAGCCCGAGTGGAGGCGCCCACGATACGCAGTATTTT. Protein sequence: CASSPSGGAHDTQYF.

This sequence joins TRBV29-1 and TRBJ1-5, with TRBD1 matching over 11 bases. With 7 bases clipped from V and 3 bases from J, the junction kept 5 bases outside the gene matches. This CDR3 contains 14 residues. Germline CDR1 is SQVTM and CDR2 is ANQGSEA. CDR3 nucleotide sequence: TGCAGCGCTAGGACAGGGGGCTTCAATCAGCCCCAGCATTTT. As protein: CSARTGGFNQPQHF.

This sequence joins TRBV5-1 and TRBJ1-5; D is ambiguous. Trimming stripped 4 bases from V and 8 bases from J, with 16 bases between. This CDR3 is built from 14 residues. CDR1 and CDR2 from the germline V gene are SGHRS and YFSETQ. CDR3 sequence reads: CASSPGDTTEPQHF. The CDR3 coding sequence is TGCGCCAGCAGCCCCGGGGATACCACGGAGCCCCAGCATTTT.

This clone was seen a few times. The J gene is TRBJ2-3, the V gene TRBV5-4; D is unresolved. Between the trimmed V and J ends, which lost 1 base and 3 bases, there was a span of 9 bases. The CDR3 consists of 14 residues. Germline-derived CDR1 and CDR2 are SGHNT and YYREEE (reference sequence). CDR3 bases: TGTGCCAGCAGCTTGCCCTACGAGACAGATACGCAGTATTTT. It translates to CASSLPYETDTQYF.